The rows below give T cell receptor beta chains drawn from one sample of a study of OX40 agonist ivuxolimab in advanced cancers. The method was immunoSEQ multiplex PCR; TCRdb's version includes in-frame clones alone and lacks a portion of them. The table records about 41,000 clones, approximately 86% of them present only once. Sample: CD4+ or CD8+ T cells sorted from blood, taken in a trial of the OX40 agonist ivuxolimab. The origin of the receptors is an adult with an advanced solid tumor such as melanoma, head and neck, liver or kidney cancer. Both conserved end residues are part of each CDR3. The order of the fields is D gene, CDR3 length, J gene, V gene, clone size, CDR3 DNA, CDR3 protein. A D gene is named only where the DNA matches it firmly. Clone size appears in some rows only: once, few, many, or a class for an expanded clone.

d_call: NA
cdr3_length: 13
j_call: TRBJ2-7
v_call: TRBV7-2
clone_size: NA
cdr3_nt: TGTGCCAGCAGCTTAATGGGGGCCTACGAGCAGTACTTC
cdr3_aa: CASSLMGAYEQYF

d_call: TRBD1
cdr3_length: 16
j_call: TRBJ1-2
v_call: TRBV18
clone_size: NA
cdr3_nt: TGTGCCAGCTCACGGCTTGGGGGACAGGGGTCATATGGCTACACCTTC
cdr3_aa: CASSRLGGQGSYGYTF

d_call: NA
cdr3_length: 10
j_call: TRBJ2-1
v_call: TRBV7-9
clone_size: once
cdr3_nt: TGTGCCAGCAGCTACAATGAGCAGTTCTTC
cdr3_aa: CASSYNEQFF

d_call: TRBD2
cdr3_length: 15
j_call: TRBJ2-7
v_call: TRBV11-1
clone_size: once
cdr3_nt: TGTGCCAGCAGAGAGGGACTAGCCATGCCCTACGAGCAGTACTTC
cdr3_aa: CASREGLAMPYEQYF

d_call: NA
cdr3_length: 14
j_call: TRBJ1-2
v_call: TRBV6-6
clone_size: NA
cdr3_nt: TGTGCCAGCTTGCTCGGAGACGGGAACTATGGCTACACCTTC
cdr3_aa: CASLLGDGNYGYTF

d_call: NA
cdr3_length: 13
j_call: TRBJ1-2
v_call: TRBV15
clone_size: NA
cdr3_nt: TGTGCCACCAGCAGGTCCAGGGGCTTTGGCTACACCTTC
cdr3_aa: CATSRSRGFGYTF

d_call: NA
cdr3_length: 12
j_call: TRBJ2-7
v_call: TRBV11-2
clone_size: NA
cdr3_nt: TGTGCCAGCAGCTTGGCGGGGAACGAGCAGTACTTC
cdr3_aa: CASSLAGNEQYF

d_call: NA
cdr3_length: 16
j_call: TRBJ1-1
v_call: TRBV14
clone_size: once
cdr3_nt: TGTGCCAGCAGCCAAGAAGGGCCCCTCCGAGGGACTGAAGCTTTCTTT
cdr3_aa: CASSQEGPLRGTEAFF

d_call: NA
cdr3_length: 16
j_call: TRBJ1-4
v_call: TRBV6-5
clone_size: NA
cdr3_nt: TGTGCCAGCAGTTACTCGGGGGCAGGAGGGAATGAAAAACTGTTTTTT
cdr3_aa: CASSYSGAGGNEKLFF

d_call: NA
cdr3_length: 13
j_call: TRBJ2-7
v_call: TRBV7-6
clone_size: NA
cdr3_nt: TGTGCCAGCAGCTTCAATCCCTCCTACGAGCAGTACTTC
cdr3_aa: CASSFNPSYEQYF

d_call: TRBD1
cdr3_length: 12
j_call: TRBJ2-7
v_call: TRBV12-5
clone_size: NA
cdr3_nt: TGTGCTAGTGGACAGGGGACCGACGAGCAGTACTTC
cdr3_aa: CASGQGTDEQYF

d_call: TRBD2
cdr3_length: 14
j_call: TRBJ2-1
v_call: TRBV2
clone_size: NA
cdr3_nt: TGTGCCAGCAATGAGCGGGAGGCCTACAATGAGCAGTTCTTC
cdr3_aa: CASNEREAYNEQFF

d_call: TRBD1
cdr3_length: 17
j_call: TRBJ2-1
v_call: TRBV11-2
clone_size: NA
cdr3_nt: TGTGCCAGCAGCTCCAGAGGGGACAGGGGAACCTACAATGAGCAGTTCTTC
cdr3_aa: CASSSRGDRGTYNEQFF

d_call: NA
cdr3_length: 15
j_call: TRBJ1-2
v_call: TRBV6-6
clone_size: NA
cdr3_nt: TGTGCCAGCAGTTACTCCGCAGGGTCGGTGGGTGGCTACACCTTC
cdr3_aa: CASSYSAGSVGGYTF

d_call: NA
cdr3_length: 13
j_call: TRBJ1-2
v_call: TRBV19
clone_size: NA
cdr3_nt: TGTGCCAGTAGCCCGACAGGAAACTATGGCTACACCTTC
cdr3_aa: CASSPTGNYGYTF

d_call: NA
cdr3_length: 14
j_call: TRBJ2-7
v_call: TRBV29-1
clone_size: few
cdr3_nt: TGCAGCGTTGGGCTCCCGACAAGCTCCTACGAGCAGTACTTC
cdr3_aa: CSVGLPTSSYEQYF

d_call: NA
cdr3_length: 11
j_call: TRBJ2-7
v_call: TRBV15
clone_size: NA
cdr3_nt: TGTGCCACCAGCAGGGGAAACGAGCAGTACTTC
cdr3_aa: CATSRGNEQYF

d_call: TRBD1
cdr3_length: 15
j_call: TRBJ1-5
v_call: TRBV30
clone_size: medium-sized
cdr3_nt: TGTGCCTGGAGTTCTTTGACAGGGGCTGGGCAGCCCCAGCATTTT
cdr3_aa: CAWSSLTGAGQPQHF

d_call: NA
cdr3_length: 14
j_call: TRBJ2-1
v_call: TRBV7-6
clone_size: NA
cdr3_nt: TGTGCCAGCAGCTCGGGACGGGGGCACAATGAGCAGTTCTTC
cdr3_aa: CASSSGRGHNEQFF

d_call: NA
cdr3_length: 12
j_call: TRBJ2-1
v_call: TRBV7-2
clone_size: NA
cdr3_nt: TGTGCCAGCAGCAGAGGGGGCAATGAGCAGTTCTTC
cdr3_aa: CASSRGGNEQFF

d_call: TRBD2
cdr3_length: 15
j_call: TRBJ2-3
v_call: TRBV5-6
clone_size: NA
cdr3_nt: TGTGCCAGCAGCTCGTCTAGCGGGACCTGGGATACGCAGTATTTT
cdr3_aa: CASSSSSGTWDTQYF

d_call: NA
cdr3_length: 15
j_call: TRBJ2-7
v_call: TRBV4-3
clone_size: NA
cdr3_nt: TGCGCCAGCAGCCAGCGGGACTCGGCGACCTACGAGCAGTACTTC
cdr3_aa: CASSQRDSATYEQYF

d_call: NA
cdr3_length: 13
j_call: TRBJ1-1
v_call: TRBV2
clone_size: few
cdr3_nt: TGTGCCAGCAGTGATGGTGCGTACACTGAAGCTTTCTTT
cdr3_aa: CASSDGAYTEAFF